This is a list of T cell receptor beta chains from one sample in a study of CD8 T cells in ankylosing spondylitis. MiXCR, run by TCRdb on the 5' RACE reads, gives a single entry per CDR3 protein. The sample shows some 290,000 distinct CDR3 sequences, over 15% of them seen only once. The source material was blood, either unsorted or a sorted T cell fraction (not recorded which). The receptors stem from a male donor with ankylosing spondylitis or in good health (not recorded which). Both conserved end residues are part of each CDR3. The D gene is left open where the match is weak. Size values are once, few and many counts, or a class for expanded clones, and some rows have none.

-	TRBJ1-2	TRBV12-3/TRBV12-4	-	TGTGCCAGCAGAGGCAGGGGCGGCTACACCTTC	CASRGRGGYTF
-	TRBJ2-3	TRBV6-5	many	TGTGCCAGCAGTTACCGGTCTAGCCCCCGGGGGCAGTATTTT	CASSYRSSPRGQYF
-	TRBJ2-5	TRBV7-9	-	TGTGCCAGCAGCTTTACAGAGTACCAAGAGACCCAGTACTTC	CASSFTEYQETQYF
-	TRBJ2-1	TRBV30	-	TGTGCCTGGAAAATAGGGGCCCAGTTCTTC	CAWKIGAQFF
-	TRBJ1-2	TRBV7-2	once	TGTGCCAGCAGCCCACAGAGTAACTATGGCTACACCTTC	CASSPQSNYGYTF
-	TRBJ2-6	TRBV7-9	-	TGTGCCAGCAGCTTAGGGGGCGGTTCCTCTGGGGCCAACGTCCTGACTTTC	CASSLGGGSSGANVLTF
-	TRBJ1-2	TRBV29-1	many	TGCAGCGTTCTCCCAGGGTGGGACTATGGCTACACCTTC	CSVLPGWDYGYTF
TRBD1	TRBJ2-3	TRBV7-8	many	TGTGCCAGCAGCTCCGGACAGGGGAGCACAGATACGCAGTATTTT	CASSSGQGSTDTQYF
TRBD2	TRBJ2-3	TRBV11-2	-	TGTGCCAGCAGCTTAGAGGGACTAGCGGGGGGCACAGATACGCAGTATTTT	CASSLEGLAGGTDTQYF
TRBD1	TRBJ1-4	TRBV15	-	TGTGCCACCAGCCAAGGGGGCAGGCCGAATGAAAAACTGTTTTTT	CATSQGGRPNEKLFF
-	TRBJ2-5	TRBV20-1	many	TGCAGTGCCCTCCTCGAGGCCCAAGAGACCCAGTACTTC	CSALLEAQETQYF
-	TRBJ2-1	TRBV29-1	-	TGCAGCGTTGAATCTGGATACGGTGAGCAGTTCTTC	CSVESGYGEQFF
-	TRBJ2-5	TRBV20-1	-	TGCAGTGCCCGAGCGGGCTACCAAGAGACCCAGTACTTC	CSARAGYQETQYF
-	TRBJ1-6	TRBV2	-	TGTGCCAGCAGTGAACTACAGTCCCTCGTCAATTCACCCCTCCACTTT	CASSELQSLVNSPLHF
TRBD2	TRBJ2-1	TRBV29-1	many	TGCAGCGTTGTATCGGGAGGGCCCTCCGGAGAGCAGTTCTTC	CSVVSGGPSGEQFF
TRBD2	TRBJ2-6	TRBV13	-	TGTGCCAGCAGCTCTCGGAATGGGGAGGGAAGCTCTGGGGCCAACGTCCTGACTTTC	CASSSRNGEGSSGANVLTF